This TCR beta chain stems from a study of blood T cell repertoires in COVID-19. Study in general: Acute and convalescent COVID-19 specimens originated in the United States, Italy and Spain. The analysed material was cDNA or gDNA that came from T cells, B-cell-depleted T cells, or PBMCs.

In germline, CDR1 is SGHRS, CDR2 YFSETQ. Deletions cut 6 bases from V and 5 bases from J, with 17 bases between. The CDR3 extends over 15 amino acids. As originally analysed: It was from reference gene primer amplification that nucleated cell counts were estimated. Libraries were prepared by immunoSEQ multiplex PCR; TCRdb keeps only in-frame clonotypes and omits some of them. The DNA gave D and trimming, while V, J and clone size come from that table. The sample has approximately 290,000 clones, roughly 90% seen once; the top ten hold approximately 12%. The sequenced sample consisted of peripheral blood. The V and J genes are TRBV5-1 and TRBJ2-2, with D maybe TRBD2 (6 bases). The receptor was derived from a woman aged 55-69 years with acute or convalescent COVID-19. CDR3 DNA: TGCGCCAGCATCCCGCGGGGAATTGGGACCGGGGAGCTGTTTTTT. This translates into CASIPRGIGTGELFF.